These T cell receptor beta chains were read from a single sample in a study of blood T cell repertoires in COVID-19. Sequencing used immunoSEQ multiplex PCR; TCRdb keeps in-frame clones, though not all of them. The repertoire holds about 220,000 clones, 70% to 85% seen once, with 3% to 4% in the top ten. Source material: PBMCs or T cells enriched from blood (not recorded which). The receptors stem from a woman in her fifties or sixties who had recovered from COVID-19. The conserved cysteine and the conserved F or W are not part of the CDR3 here. Each record gives: V gene, CDR3 length, J gene, CDR3 protein.

V: TRBV3-1/TRBV3-2
length: 13
J: TRBJ2-1
CDR3: ASSQVLAPYDEQF

V: TRBV29-1
length: 11
J: TRBJ2-3
CDR3: SVYRDYRDTQY

V: TRBV5-1
length: 11
J: TRBJ2-5
CDR3: ASSPGFQETQY

V: TRBV27
length: 13
J: TRBJ2-1
CDR3: ASSFPAGTTNEQF

V: TRBV4-2
length: 14
J: TRBJ2-6
CDR3: ASSQAAGSGANVLT

V: TRBV5-4
length: 10
J: TRBJ2-7
CDR3: ASSLGSGEQY

V: TRBV14
length: 19
J: TRBJ2-1
CDR3: ASSQVVGGRLIAGSYNEQF

V: TRBV4-1
length: 10
J: TRBJ2-1
CDR3: ASSVSGNEQF

V: TRBV14
length: 13
J: TRBJ1-2
CDR3: ASSQDTDSLYGYT

V: TRBV4-2
length: 14
J: TRBJ1-4
CDR3: ASSQDHDRVNEKLF

V: TRBV12-3/TRBV12-4
length: 11
J: TRBJ1-1
CDR3: ASGTGGKTEAF

V: TRBV7-3
length: 11
J: TRBJ2-3
CDR3: ASSLSYTDTQY

V: TRBV18
length: 14
J: TRBJ1-2
CDR3: ASSPLDLVRRLGYT

V: TRBV4-1
length: 12
J: TRBJ2-1
CDR3: ASSQEWRINEQF

V: TRBV6-5
length: 14
J: TRBJ1-3
CDR3: ASSYTGLSAGNTIY

V: TRBV11-3
length: 16
J: TRBJ2-2
CDR3: ASSLLPGQGTNTGELF

V: TRBV2
length: 14
J: TRBJ1-1
CDR3: ASSEAPGGLNTEAF

V: TRBV2
length: 11
J: TRBJ1-1
CDR3: ASSVQPNTEAF

V: TRBV7-6
length: 12
J: TRBJ1-6
CDR3: ASSSTATDSPLH

V: TRBV5-4
length: 12
J: TRBJ2-5
CDR3: ASSLDVRQETQY

V: TRBV12-3/TRBV12-4
length: 8
J: TRBJ1-4
CDR3: ASRGGKLF

V: TRBV7-2
length: 12
J: TRBJ2-7
CDR3: ASSSWGGPLEQY

V: TRBV3-1/TRBV3-2
length: 12
J: TRBJ2-7
CDR3: ASSTTLTAYEQY

V: TRBV5-1
length: 14
J: TRBJ1-4
CDR3: ASSPWRTGGNEKLF

V: TRBV12-3/TRBV12-4
length: 10
J: TRBJ1-5
CDR3: ASDQGRQPQH

V: TRBV27
length: 12
J: TRBJ1-2
CDR3: ASSPGTGYAGYT

V: TRBV19
length: 12
J: TRBJ2-7
CDR3: ASSSAGGLDEQY

V: TRBV19
length: 13
J: TRBJ2-3
CDR3: ASSDRLAGGDTQY

V: TRBV6-5
length: 13
J: TRBJ1-5
CDR3: ASSLRRGQNQPQH

V: TRBV5-1
length: 14
J: TRBJ2-1
CDR3: ASSFDRARSYNEQF

V: TRBV3-1/TRBV3-2
length: 12
J: TRBJ1-2
CDR3: ASSQRTASSGYT

V: TRBV12-5
length: 14
J: TRBJ2-3
CDR3: ASGLRAGGLTDTQY

V: TRBV5-1
length: 13
J: TRBJ2-7
CDR3: ASSVSGTSGYEQY

V: TRBV21-1
length: 13
J: TRBJ2-5
CDR3: ASSAKKTGSETQY

V: TRBV24-1
length: 11
J: TRBJ1-2
CDR3: ATSDFTGDGYT

V: TRBV7-9
length: 12
J: TRBJ2-3
CDR3: ASSSSRALDTQY

V: TRBV3-1/TRBV3-2
length: 12
J: TRBJ2-1
CDR3: ASSQSGPYNEQF

V: TRBV10-2
length: 12
J: TRBJ2-1
CDR3: ASSELAGVNEQF

V: TRBV7-2
length: 16
J: TRBJ2-1
CDR3: ASSPTSGGTNSYNEQF

V: TRBV5-4
length: 15
J: TRBJ2-3
CDR3: ASRERGVGGPVDTQY

V: TRBV4-1
length: 13
J: TRBJ1-2
CDR3: ASSQDPGGVGGYT

V: TRBV3-1/TRBV3-2
length: 12
J: TRBJ1-2
CDR3: ASSQDRKGGGYT

V: TRBV13
length: 14
J: TRBJ1-2
CDR3: ASSTETGGSVGGYT

V: TRBV19
length: 13
J: TRBJ2-2
CDR3: ASTRGGSSTGELF

V: TRBV12-2
length: 14
J: TRBJ2-3
CDR3: ARRSRGGGSADTQY

V: TRBV5-1
length: 13
J: TRBJ1-2
CDR3: ASSPLGGSTYGYT

V: TRBV21-1
length: 15
J: TRBJ2-7
CDR3: ASSKAASGGSSYEQY

V: TRBV7-8
length: 14
J: TRBJ1-1
CDR3: ASTARRGQSNTEAF

V: TRBV21-1
length: 11
J: TRBJ2-7
CDR3: ASGDRGTYEQY

V: TRBV11-2
length: 14
J: TRBJ1-1
CDR3: ASSSNRQVRNTEAF

V: TRBV5-4
length: 14
J: TRBJ2-6
CDR3: ASSLRERAGANVLT